These T cell receptor beta chains were read from a single sample in a study of beta chain features in type 1 diabetes. Clones were sequenced by immunoSEQ multiplex PCR, and TCRdb holds only the in-frame ones, with some missing. The sample contains nearly 350,000 clones, 8% of which appear only once. The sequencing input was central memory CD4+ T cells from blood. These receptors were obtained from a woman aged 18 to 35 in good health. The conserved cysteine and the conserved F or W are not part of the CDR3 here.

j_call: TRBJ2-7
v_call: TRBV7-2
cdr3_aa: ASSLGAGSYEQY

j_call: TRBJ2-2
v_call: TRBV11-2
cdr3_aa: ASSLGLVTGELF

j_call: TRBJ1-4
v_call: TRBV5-1
cdr3_aa: ASSLSGTGDFATNEKLF

j_call: TRBJ2-5
v_call: TRBV19
cdr3_aa: ASSIGPAQY

j_call: TRBJ1-1
v_call: TRBV11-2
cdr3_aa: ASSPWGRTEAF

j_call: TRBJ2-1
v_call: TRBV19
cdr3_aa: ASRDRGNEQF

j_call: TRBJ2-5
v_call: TRBV7-9
cdr3_aa: ASRPLGSGLQETQY

j_call: TRBJ2-7
v_call: TRBV18
cdr3_aa: ASSPISGSTDS

j_call: TRBJ2-2
v_call: TRBV10-3
cdr3_aa: AIKAHTSGINTGELF

j_call: TRBJ2-2
v_call: TRBV18
cdr3_aa: ASSRGLAGGQTGELF

j_call: TRBJ2-1
v_call: TRBV28
cdr3_aa: ASTFSYNEQF

j_call: TRBJ2-7
v_call: TRBV29-1
cdr3_aa: SVLGQGYEQY

j_call: TRBJ1-1
v_call: TRBV25-1
cdr3_aa: ASSAQGKGWVGNTEAF

j_call: TRBJ2-1
v_call: TRBV7-3
cdr3_aa: ASSFATLNEQF

j_call: TRBJ2-7
v_call: TRBV4-1
cdr3_aa: ASSQQGQGGYEQY

j_call: TRBJ1-3
v_call: TRBV28
cdr3_aa: ASSIPGRFSGNTIY

j_call: TRBJ2-3
v_call: TRBV7-2
cdr3_aa: ASSPWTDTNTQY

j_call: TRBJ1-4
v_call: TRBV9
cdr3_aa: ASSVRSSTNEKLF

j_call: TRBJ2-3
v_call: TRBV2
cdr3_aa: ASRPLAGDGWGTDTQY

j_call: TRBJ2-5
v_call: TRBV9
cdr3_aa: ASSVGQGIPY

j_call: TRBJ1-5
v_call: TRBV19
cdr3_aa: ASSSQIMRRGLLGSNQPQH

j_call: TRBJ2-7
v_call: TRBV7-2
cdr3_aa: ASSLAPRSEQY

j_call: TRBJ2-4
v_call: TRBV19
cdr3_aa: ASSIVGQGLAEGAKNIQY

j_call: TRBJ1-2
v_call: TRBV7-3
cdr3_aa: ASSPGQPNYGYT

j_call: TRBJ2-1
v_call: TRBV23-1
cdr3_aa: ASSRQF

j_call: TRBJ2-5
v_call: TRBV18
cdr3_aa: ASSPQGQETQY

j_call: TRBJ1-4
v_call: TRBV6-6
cdr3_aa: ASSYQAAKLF

j_call: TRBJ1-1
v_call: TRBV7-2
cdr3_aa: ASSFLVGTEAF

j_call: TRBJ1-1
v_call: TRBV20-1
cdr3_aa: SASGGSEAF

j_call: TRBJ1-5
v_call: TRBV15
cdr3_aa: ATRSQGNQPQH

j_call: TRBJ2-1
v_call: TRBV5-1
cdr3_aa: ASSLAADHEQF

j_call: TRBJ2-3
v_call: TRBV4-3
cdr3_aa: ASSQGTSGRLDTQY